These 23 T cell receptor beta chains share one sample of origin, sequenced in a study of cytomegalovirus exposure and HLA in healthy donors. PCR amplification relied on 60 Vbeta primers (plus 13 Jbeta primers). Data came from immunoSEQ multiplex PCR; TCRdb stores just in-frame clones and leaves some out. There are around 130,000 clones in the sample; around 75% occur only once, and under 3.5% lies in the top ten. Material: PBMCs. The receptor set was obtained from a man younger than 45 in good health and CMV-seronegative.

This chain's CDR3 is CASSSSSPGGATYNEQFF. In DNA form, the CDR3 reads TGTGCCAGCAGTTCGTCTTCCCCAGGGGGCGCAACCTACAATGAGCAGTTCTTC. The rearrangement uses TRBV27 and TRBJ2-1, with 8 positions matching TRBD1. CDR3 length: 18 amino acids. The germline V gene has CDR1 MNHEY and CDR2 SMNVEV (reference sequence). The junction had 13 bases not matched to a gene; V was cut back by 4 bases and J by 2 bases.

The count of this clone is one. DNA for the CDR3: TGTGCCAGCAGTGAACGGGAAGGAATACGCCAGTTCTTC. Encoded protein: CASSEREGIRQFF. The chain links TRBV6-1 to TRBJ2-1, with D possibly TRBD2 on 5 matching bases. Germline CDR1 is MNHNS and CDR2 is SASEGT. V lost 2 bases, J lost 13 bases, and 15 bases lay in between. This CDR3 has 13 amino acids.

The V gene is TRBV7-3, the J gene TRBJ2-1, with TRBD1 matching over 9 bases. The CDR3 consists of 15 residues. The junction had 8 bases not matched to a gene; V was cut back by 5 bases and J by 6 bases. Germline-derived CDR1 and CDR2 are SGHTA and FQGTGA. Here the CDR3 DNA reads TGTGCCAGCAGCAAAGGACAGGGGTTAGGCAATGAGCAGTTCTTC. It is translated as CASSKGQGLGNEQFF.

This sequence joins TRBV12-2 and TRBJ2-7; the table calls TRBD2, which could not be checked here. TRBV12-2 is described as a pseudogene. The CDR3 is 15 amino acids. The CDR3 DNA sequence: TGTGCAAGTCGCTTAGGCGGGAGGGCTGCCTACGAGCAGTACTTC. Translated, it gives CASRLGGRAAYEQYF.

This chain uses TRBV7-2 with TRBJ1-5, with 8 bases lining up with TRBD1. Looked up from germline, CDR1 is SGHTA and CDR2 is FQGNSA. With 6 bases clipped from V and 0 bases from J, the junction kept 13 bases outside the gene matches. The CDR3 runs 18 residues. In nucleotides, the CDR3 is TGTGCCAGCAGTATATCCCGAGGGACAGGCCTTAGCAATCAGCCCCAGCATTTT. This translates into CASSISRGTGLSNQPQHF.

The DNA of the CDR3 is TGCGCCAGCAGCCCCGAAGGACAGGGGGAGACCCAGTACTTC. Translated, it gives CASSPEGQGETQYF. The chain employs TRBV5-1 and TRBJ2-5, with 9 nucleotides matching TRBD1. The V gene's germline CDR1 is SGHRS and CDR2 YFSETQ. V dropped 4 bases and J dropped 5; count of bases not matched to a gene: 6. There are 14 residues in the CDR3.

This clone has only a few counts. The V call is TRBV6-5, the J call TRBJ1-2; TRBD1 is a possible D gene (5 bases). CDR3 length: 12 residues. Germline assignment: CDR1 MNHEY and CDR2 SVGAGI. V lost 10 bases and J 3 bases, leaving 12 bases between the germline ends. CDR3 in DNA: TGTGCCACCGGGCAGGGATACTATGGCTACACCTTC. Translation gives CATGQGYYGYTF.

The chain's CDR3 is CASSLRRTSAILEQYF. Here the CDR3 DNA reads TGTGCCAGCAGCCTCCGCCGGACTAGCGCAATTCTCGAGCAGTACTTC. The genes are TRBV2 and TRBJ2-7, with 9 bases that match TRBD2. The CDR3 is made up of 16 amino acids. Trimming took 6 bases from V and 6 from J; bases not matched to a gene: 15. Per germline, CDR1 SNHLY and CDR2 FYNNEI.

This chain connects TRBV28 to TRBJ1-4, with D tentatively TRBD1 (5 bases). Between the trimmed V and J ends, which lost 4 bases and 5 bases, there was a span of 17 bases. Germline CDR1 and CDR2: MDHEN and SYDVKM. The CDR3 has 16 amino acids. The CDR3 nucleotides read TGTGCCAGCAGTTCGTATGACAGTTCAGAGAATGAAAAACTGTTTTTT. This gives the protein CASSSYDSSENEKLFF.

This clone was recorded only once. No conserved phenylalanine or tryptophan is present at the end of the CDR3, so a read error is the likely explanation. V and J are TRBV27 and TRBJ2-3; D gene ambiguous. The CDR3 is 16 amino acids. Per germline, CDR1 MNHEY and CDR2 SMNVEV (reference sequence). V lost 5 bases, J lost 2 bases, and 17 bases lay in between. Here the CDR3 reads CASSNPQFRNTDTQYV. CDR3 in DNA: TGTGCCAGCAGTAACCCACAATTTCGAAACACAGATACGCAGTATGTT.

The rearrangement uses TRBV4-1 and TRBJ1-1, with TRBD1 matching over 7 bases. CDR3 size: 15 residues. Germline CDR1 MGHRA, CDR2 YSYEKL. V lost 2 bases, J lost 8 bases, and 11 bases stayed unmatched. CDR3 protein: CASSQLQGLRREAFF. CDR3 sequence (DNA): TGCGCCAGCAGCCAACTACAGGGGTTAAGGCGGGAAGCTTTCTTT.

The V gene is TRBV7-2, the J gene TRBJ1-1, with 8 nucleotides matching TRBD1. Germline V CDR1 and CDR2: SGHTA, FQGNSA. V was pared by 1 base and J by 4 bases, with 5 bases of the junction left unmatched. The CDR3 covers 15 residues. This CDR3 reads CASSLVGQASTEAFF. The CDR3 DNA is TGTGCCAGCAGCTTAGTGGGACAGGCTAGCACTGAAGCTTTCTTT. Looking up the rest from reference TRBV7-2 and TRBJ1-1 gives the full variable domain: GAGVSQSPSNKVTEKGKDVELRCDPISGHTALYWYRQSLGQGLEFLIYFQGNSAPDKSGLPSDRFSAERTGGSVSTLTIQRTQQEDSAVYLCASSLVGQASTEAFFGQGTRLTVV.

Turning to this clone: The junction differs from germline at one of its ends, possibly a read error. J is TRBJ2-5 and V is TRBV19; the D is unclear. The germline V gene encodes CDR1 LNHDA and CDR2 SQIVND (reference sequence). The CDR3 runs 12 residues. Here the CDR3 reads CASSRHQETQYF. Here the CDR3 DNA reads TGTGCCAGTAGCCGCCACCAGGAGACCCAGTACTTC.

The sample holds a few counts of this clone. V is TRBV27 and J is TRBJ1-2; D uncertain. In germline, CDR1 is MNHEY, CDR2 SMNVEV (reference sequence). There are 11 residues in the CDR3. V was clipped by 5 bases and J by 11 bases, with 12 bases between them. The CDR3 loop is CASSASRGYTF. The CDR3 nucleotides are TGTGCCAGCAGTGCCTCTAGAGGATACACCTTC.

This chain links TRBV14 with TRBJ1-4, with TRBD1 identical over 11 bases. Losses at the gene ends were 6 bases for V and 3 bases for J; bases not matched to a gene: 6. The CDR3 contains 16 residues. Germline assignment: CDR1 SGHDN and CDR2 FVKESK. The CDR3 loop is CASRRTGGAANEKLFF. CDR3 in DNA: TGTGCCAGCAGACGGACAGGGGGCGCGGCTAATGAAAAACTGTTTTTT. Complete variable domain (other parts from reference TRBV14 and TRBJ1-4): EAGVTQFPSHSVIEKGQTVTLRCDPISGHDNLYWYRRVMGKEIKFLLHFVKESKQDESGMPNNRFLAERTGGTYSTLKVQPAELEDSGVYFCASRRTGGAANEKLFFGSGTQLSVL.

This clone was observed once. The V gene is TRBV5-6, the J gene TRBJ1-6, with D perhaps TRBD1 (6 bases). V was pared by 2 bases and J by 8 bases, with 11 bases between. This CDR3 comprises 14 residues. CDR1 and CDR2 (germline): SGHDT, YYEEEE. This CDR3 reads CASSFLQGDSPLHF. DNA of the CDR3: TGTGCCAGCAGCTTTTTACAGGGTGATTCACCCCTCCACTTT. Complete variable domain (other parts from reference TRBV5-6 and TRBJ1-6): DAGVTQSPTHLIKTRGQQVTLRCSPKSGHDTVSWYQQALGQGPQFIFQYYEEEERQRGNFPDRFSGHQFPNYSSELNVNALLLGDSALYLCASSFLQGDSPLHFGNGTRLTVT.

The chain uses TRBV4-1 and TRBJ1-2; TRBD1 is a possible D gene (5 bases). This CDR3 is built from 16 residues. The germline gives CDR1 MGHRA, CDR2 YSYEKL. The V and J ends lost 0 bases and 7 bases respectively, with 18 bases between them. For the CDR3, the DNA is TGCGCCAGCAGCCAAGATCAAGGGTGGATTCAGGGTGGCTACACCTTC. This encodes CASSQDQGWIQGGYTF.

This clone was counted between two and nine times. The chain is built from TRBV7-9 and TRBJ2-1; 7 bases agree with TRBD1. The CDR3 runs to 14 residues. CDR1 is SEHNR, CDR2 FQNEAQ, per germline (reference sequence). The J segment lost 5 bases and the V segment lost 6 bases, leaving 7 bases of the junction unmatched. The CDR3 nucleotides are TGTGCCAGCAGTACAGGGGCAAGGCACAATGAGCAGTTCTTC. It specifies CASSTGARHNEQFF.

V and J are TRBV28 and TRBJ2-3, with TRBD2 identical over 9 bases. V shed 7 bases, J shed 5 bases, and the junction held 10 bases outside the gene matches. This CDR3 has 15 residues. CDR1 is MDHEN and CDR2 is SYDVKM in the germline V gene. The CDR3 DNA sequence: TGTGCCAGCACCTTGACTAGCGGTTCCGTAGATACGCAGTATTTT. Protein sequence: CASTLTSGSVDTQYF.

This chain joins TRBV4-3 and TRBJ2-2, with 7 bases aligning to TRBD2. CDR3 length: 15 residues. Germline loops: CDR1 LGHNA, CDR2 YSLEER. V trimming: 0 bases; J trimming: 6 bases; junction bases outside the gene matches: 4. The CDR3 loop reads CASSQDGRVAGELFF. The CDR3 DNA is TGCGCCAGCAGCCAAGATGGGAGGGTGGCCGGGGAGCTGTTTTTT.

In this sample, this clone turned up a few times. The chain recombines TRBV5-4 with TRBJ2-7; 10 nucleotides line up with TRBD2. Germline V CDR1 and CDR2: SGHNT, YYREEE (reference sequence). V lost 4 bases and J lost 2; bases outside the gene matches: 3. The CDR3 sequence is 14 residues long. The CDR3: CASSPGLAAYEQYF. CDR3 bases: TGTGCCAGCAGCCCAGGACTAGCGGCCTACGAGCAGTACTTC. Looking up the rest from reference TRBV5-4 and TRBJ2-7 gives the full variable domain: ETGVTQSPTHLIKTRGQQVTLRCSSQSGHNTVSWYQQALGQGPQFIFQYYREEENGRGNFPPRFSGLQFPNYSSELNVNALELDDSALYLCASSPGLAAYEQYFGPGTRLTVT.

The chain has TRBV6-1 and TRBJ2-7; 9 nucleotides agree with TRBD1. CDR1 and CDR2 from the germline V gene are MNHNS and SASEGT. The CDR3 spans 15 residues. V gave up 3 bases and J gave up 6 bases; unmatched junction bases: 9. The CDR3 loop is CASSDPGQGGGEQYF. CDR3 DNA: TGTGCCAGCAGTGACCCGGGACAGGGTGGTGGCGAGCAGTACTTC.

The chain recombines TRBV27 with TRBJ2-7; TRBD2 agrees at 11 bases. Germline CDR1 and CDR2: MNHEY and SMNVEV (reference sequence). Germline trimming cut 4 bases from V and 3 bases from J; bases unmatched to any gene: 2. The CDR3 sequence is 14 residues long. Here the CDR3 DNA reads TGTGCCAGCAGTTCTGGGACTAGCGGCTACGAGCAGTACTTC. It is translated as CASSSGTSGYEQYF.